A single sample is the source of the 7 T cell receptor beta chains below, sequenced in a study of blood T cell repertoires in COVID-19. The method was immunoSEQ multiplex PCR; TCRdb's version includes in-frame clones alone and lacks a portion of them. The sample has 250,000 to 400,000 clones, 85% seen once; the top ten hold under 2%. The sequenced sample was PBMCs or T cells enriched from blood (not recorded which). All receptors come from a woman younger than 45 who had been exposed to COVID-19.

J is TRBJ1-5 and V is TRBV18, with 12 bases matching TRBD1. Losses at the gene ends were 3 bases for V and 3 bases for J; bases not matched to a gene: 6. This CDR3 is built from 17 residues. CDR1 is KGHSH and CDR2 is LQKENI in the germline V gene. As DNA, the CDR3 is TGTGCCAGCTCACCTCCCGGGACAGGGGGCAACAATCAGCCCCAGCATTTT. Translating gives CASSPPGTGGNNQPQHF.

This clone has only a few counts. The rearrangement joins TRBV25-1 to TRBJ1-3; the D gene is possibly TRBD1 (5 bases). Germline V lookup: CDR1 MGHDK, CDR2 SYGVNS. The V and J ends lost 3 bases and 4 bases respectively, with 13 bases between them. This CDR3 contains 15 residues. The CDR3 DNA sequence: TGTGCCAGCAGTGACCGCGCAGGGAGGGGAAACACCATATATTTT. Protein: CASSDRAGRGNTIYF.

This clone was recorded once. The genes are TRBV6-5 and TRBJ1-5, with 9 bases matching TRBD1. This CDR3 is 15 amino acids long. Germline V CDR1 and CDR2: MNHEY, SVGAGI. The trim removed 6 bases at V and 6 bases at J, leaving 9 bases unmatched. CDR3 sequence (DNA): TGTGCCAGCAGAGTGCCGGGACAGGGAGTTCAGCCCCAGCATTTT. Translated, it gives CASRVPGQGVQPQHF.

The chain is built from TRBV12-3 or TRBV12-4 and TRBJ2-1; 11 bases match TRBD2. The junction had 2 bases not matched to a gene; V was cut back by 6 bases and J by 7 bases. This CDR3 comprises 13 residues. CDR3: CASRRLAGNEQFF. The CDR3 bases are TGTGCCAGCAGAAGACTAGCGGGGAATGAGCAGTTCTTC.

This clone occurred once. The V gene is TRBV7-6, the J gene TRBJ1-6, with a tentative D call TRBD1 (5 bases). CDR3 length: 14 amino acids. The germline gives CDR1 SGHVS, CDR2 FNYEAQ. V was clipped by 5 bases and J by 9 bases, with 14 bases between them. CDR3 coding DNA: TGTGCCAGCAGCCCAGACAGACAACTTTCACCCCTCCACTTT. Its protein product is CASSPDRQLSPLHF.

The chain couples TRBV30 to TRBJ2-7; 9 positions agree with TRBD1. Trimming cost V 0 bases and J 2 bases; bases outside gene matches: 8. Per germline, CDR1 GTSNPN and CDR2 SVGIG (reference sequence). This CDR3 has 16 amino acids. The DNA of the CDR3 is TGTGCCTGGAGTGTACGGACAGGGGTCAGCCCCTACGAGCAGTACTTC. It encodes CAWSVRTGVSPYEQYF.

This chain links TRBV29-1 with TRBJ2-2; 8 nucleotides agree with TRBD1. In germline, CDR1 is SQVTM, CDR2 ANQGSEA. The CDR3 runs to 13 residues. After removal of 7 bases from V and 4 bases from J, the junction contained 5 bases not matched to a gene. DNA of the CDR3: TGCAGCGCCGGGACAGGAATCACCGGGGAGCTGTTTTTT. Its translation is CSAGTGITGELFF.